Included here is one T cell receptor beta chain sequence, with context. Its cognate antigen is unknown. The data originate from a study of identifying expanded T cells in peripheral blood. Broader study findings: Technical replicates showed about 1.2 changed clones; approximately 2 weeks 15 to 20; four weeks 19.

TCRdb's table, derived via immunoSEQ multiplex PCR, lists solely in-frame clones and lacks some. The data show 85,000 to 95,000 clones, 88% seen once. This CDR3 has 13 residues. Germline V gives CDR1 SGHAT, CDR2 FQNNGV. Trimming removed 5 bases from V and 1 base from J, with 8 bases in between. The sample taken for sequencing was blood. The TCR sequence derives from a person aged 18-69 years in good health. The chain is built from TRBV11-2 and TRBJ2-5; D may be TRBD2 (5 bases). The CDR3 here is CASSAGVQETQYF. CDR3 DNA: TGTGCCAGCAGCGCCGGGGTCCAAGAGACCCAGTACTTC.